This T cell receptor beta chain was retrieved from a study of blood T cells in healthy people across ages. General study points: Fewer expanded clones and more diversity marked long-lived versus aged donors.

Losses at the gene ends were 10 bases for V and 5 bases for J; bases not matched to a gene: 11. Germline V CDR1 and CDR2: MNHNS, SASEGT. The CDR3 loop spans 13 amino acids. In this sample, this clonotype turned up a few times. The antigen is undetermined. Together with a sample-barcoded 5' primer, a J-beta primer mix was included in a second PCR lasting about 7 to 11 cycles. Every cDNA was tagged by a template-switch adaptor with 12 random nucleotides. TCRdb analysed the 5' RACE reads with MiXCR anew, one entry per CDR3 protein. In the table there are a few hundred thousand distinct CDR3 sequences, roughly 26% of which are singletons.

J is TRBJ2-7 and V is TRBV6-1; 7 nucleotides align to TRBD2. Material: blood. This clonotype originated in a woman aged 70-85 years in good health. The CDR3 DNA reads TGTGCCATTAGTCAAACTCTAGCGGACGAGCAGTACTTC. Encoded protein: CAISQTLADEQYF.